A selection of T cell receptor beta chains follows, all from one sample in a study of T cells after yellow fever vaccination. TCRdb used MiXCR to reprocess the 5' RACE reads, holding one entry per CDR3 protein. This sample has approximately 450,000 distinct CDR3 sequences, with 18% found just once. Sample: PBMCs, taken before the yellow fever booster vaccination. Source of these receptors: a man between 18 and 29 years old who received the YFV17D yellow fever vaccine. The CDR3 runs from the conserved cysteine through the conserved F or W. A D gene is named only where the DNA matches it firmly. The listing skips clone size in some rows; elsewhere it reads once, few, many or a size class.

TGCAGTGCCCCAAGGCCAGGGCTGAACACTGAAGCTTTCTTT | CSAPRPGLNTEAFF | . | TRBV20-1 | . | TRBJ1-1
TGTGCCAGCGCCTCCGGGACGCACTATGGCTACACCTTC | CASASGTHYGYTF | . | TRBV12-3/TRBV12-4 | few | TRBJ1-2
TGTGCCAGCAGTTACTCATGGGGGGGATCGAACACTGAAGCTTTCTTT | CASSYSWGGSNTEAFF | . | TRBV6-5 | . | TRBJ1-1
TGTGCCAGCAGCTTAAGGGAAACCGGGGAGCTGTTTTTT | CASSLRETGELFF | . | TRBV7-3 | few | TRBJ2-2
TGTGCCATCGGTATAAGAGCGGGAGTTGAGCAGTTCTTC | CAIGIRAGVEQFF | TRBD2 | TRBV10-3 | few | TRBJ2-1
TGTGCCAGCAGCTCCCCGGGGTCCGAGACCCAGTACTTC | CASSSPGSETQYF | . | TRBV5-5 | many | TRBJ2-5
TGCAGCGTTGATCGTGGCAATGAGCAGTTCTTC | CSVDRGNEQFF | . | TRBV29-1 | . | TRBJ2-1
TGTGCCAGCAGTCGCTTGTCCTACGAGCAGTACTTC | CASSRLSYEQYF | . | TRBV6-2/TRBV6-3 | . | TRBJ2-7
TGTGCCAGCAGCCCGACTAGAGCAGATACGCAGTATTTT | CASSPTRADTQYF | . | TRBV7-6 | few | TRBJ2-3
TGTGCCAGCAGCAAACAGGGGACAGATACGCAGTATTTT | CASSKQGTDTQYF | TRBD1 | TRBV9 | . | TRBJ2-3
TGTGCCAGCAGACCCGCCCGGACAGGGTATCATGAGCAGTTCTTC | CASRPARTGYHEQFF | TRBD1 | TRBV7-8 | many | TRBJ2-1
TGCGCCAGCAGCCCTCAACCTGACAGCTACGAGCAGTACTTC | CASSPQPDSYEQYF | . | TRBV5-1 | . | TRBJ2-7
TGTGCCACCAGCAGAGGAAGGACGGGAGGGGGCTACACCTTC | CATSRGRTGGGYTF | . | TRBV15 | few | TRBJ1-2
TGCGCCAGCAGCCAACCGGAGCTAGACTCCTACAATGAGCAGTTCTTC | CASSQPELDSYNEQFF | . | TRBV4-1 | . | TRBJ2-1
TGTGCCAGCAGGGCTGACAGGGGCGCGGGAAACACCATATATTTT | CASRADRGAGNTIYF | TRBD1 | TRBV7-6 | . | TRBJ1-3
TGTGCCAGCACCTTACCGGGACAGGGGGCTAGTGAGACCCAGTACTTC | CASTLPGQGASETQYF | TRBD1 | TRBV28 | . | TRBJ2-5
TGTGCCAGCAGCTCCCGACCCAGGGGCTATGAGCAGTTCTTC | CASSSRPRGYEQFF | . | TRBV9 | few | TRBJ2-1
TGTGCCACCAGCTTTAGGGGAACCGGGGAGCTGTTTTTT | CATSFRGTGELFF | . | TRBV15 | many | TRBJ2-2
TGTGCCAGCTCACCACCGGGTACCGCCGGCTCTGGAAACACCATATATTTT | CASSPPGTAGSGNTIYF | . | TRBV18 | . | TRBJ1-3
TGTGCCAGCAGTGGTCAGGGCCAGGGAAATTACGAGCAGTACTTC | CASSGQGQGNYEQYF | . | TRBV28 | . | TRBJ2-7
TGTGCCAGCAGCCAAGATTTGGGGATTACTGGAAACACCATATATTTT | CASSQDLGITGNTIYF | . | TRBV4-2 | . | TRBJ1-3
TGCGCCACCACCCCGGGACAGGGTACAGATACGCAGTATTTT | CATTPGQGTDTQYF | TRBD1 | TRBV5-1 | few | TRBJ2-3
TGTGCCAGCACCTCCCGCGGGACAGGGGGGACCGGGGAGCTGTTTTTT | CASTSRGTGGTGELFF | TRBD1 | TRBV12-3/TRBV12-4 | . | TRBJ2-2
TGTGCCAGTAGTATTTACAGGGGGCAACTCTACGAGCAGTACTTC | CASSIYRGQLYEQYF | TRBD1 | TRBV19 | few | TRBJ2-7
TGTGCCAGCAGTTACTCTTTCGGGCGGGAGACCCAGTACTTC | CASSYSFGRETQYF | . | TRBV6-5 | . | TRBJ2-5
TGCGCCAGCAGCCGCTTCGGGACTCCCGAAGAGACCCAGTACTTC | CASSRFGTPEETQYF | . | TRBV5-1 | . | TRBJ2-5
TGTGCCAGCAGACCTGGACAGACAGAAGCTTTCTTT | CASRPGQTEAFF | . | TRBV12-3/TRBV12-4 | . | TRBJ1-1